This TCR beta chain was recovered during a study of blood T cell repertoires in COVID-19 (dated by TCRdb to 2020 to 2022). At the level of the whole study: Collaborator samples came from the United States, Italy and Spain and covered acute and convalescent phases of COVID-19. The material from the prospective study consisted of cDNA or gDNA derived from T cells, B-cell-depleted T cells, or PBMCs. The dataset comprised deeply sampled blood TCRbeta repertoires from subjects exposed to, actively infected with, or recovered from COVID-19. The repertoires were released in a freely available public database meant as a resource for research on the immune response to SARS-CoV-2. The samples were drawn from the first 160 participants of the ongoing ImmuneRACE study and from 950 to 1,500 subjects provided by 6 global collaborators. Sample metadata almost always included a de-identified subject ID, COVID-19 status, age in years and sex. HLA class I and class II types, where available, came from metadata supplied by the sample provider rather than from assay-based typing. Beyond this particular receptor, the publication reports: How much clinical and demographic metadata was included differed by source and by participant, and the metadata was provided uncurated.

Trimmed from V: 4 bases; trimmed from J: 1 base; junction bases lacking a gene match: 5. The germline V gene specifies SGHVS as CDR1 and FNYEAQ as CDR2. Including cysteine and phenylalanine, the CDR3 has 15 amino acids. The CDR3 DNA has 45 bases and is translated from base 1. Turning to this clone: The antigen it binds to is not known. No base qualities exist here, and no much larger clone lies one base off it.

Each collaborating institution followed its own protocols to collect whole blood in K2EDTA tubes. For TCRbeta analysis, collaborators shipped samples in one of three forms: frozen whole blood, isolated PBMCs, or DNA extracted from either of those sample types. TCRbeta CDR3 regions were amplified from genomic DNA by means of the immunoSEQ Assay, a bias-controlled multiplex PCR. The source study handled its data this way. The number of nucleated cells in each sample was estimated by amplification of reference gene primers within the assay. To quantify the absolute abundance of each unique TCRbeta CDR3 rearrangement, sequence reads were collapsed and filtered. For each sample, productive Simpson clonality was calculated by taking the square root of Simpson's diversity index across productive rearrangements. TCRdb stores this immuneACCESS table with in-frame sequences only. Part of the clones is absent; in the studies checked, under half of the shortfall reflects unresolved V genes, and no reason is known for the rest. D and trimming were read from the DNA, whereas the V and J calls and clone size are those reported in that table. The sample includes about 160,000 clones, with 70% to 90% observed a single time. 9.5% to 13% of the sample belongs to the ten largest clones.

The sequencing input was peripheral blood. The sequence links TRBV7-6 to TRBJ2-3; 7 bases in the junction line up with TRBD2. The sequence came from a human donor in a cohort sampled during active COVID-19. The bases read TGTGCCAGCAGCTCGACTAGCCTCCGCACAGATACGCAGTATTTT. It encodes CASSSTSLRTDTQYF.